The 29 T cell receptor beta chains below were found in one sample sequenced in a study of early T cells in non-severe SARS-CoV-2 infection (dated by TCRdb to about 2021). The library was built by means of 5' RACE. Sequencing was carried out with a NextSeq 500. The public sequencing data were trimmed at Q25 with fastp and processed into clonotypes with MiXCR by TCRdb, which kept only in-frame beta chains. Each CDR3 protein appears once, grouped with its most common genes and DNA. This sample lists 100,000 to 140,000 distinct CDR3 sequences; more than 9.5% were detected once. 6.5% to 8% of the sample goes to the ten largest clones. The sequenced sample consisted of whole blood. The source is an adult who was a healthcare worker with PCR-confirmed SARS-CoV-2 infection or an uninfected control (not recorded which).

In this sample, this clonotype turned up a few times. The chain recombines TRBV7-9 with TRBJ2-5; no definite D call. Trimming took 5 bases from V and 2 from J, leaving 12 bases between them. The CDR3 runs to 14 residues. Germline V gene data show CDR1 as SEHNR and CDR2 as FQNEAQ (reference sequence). CDR3 nucleotide sequence: TGTGCCAGCAGCCCTCCCAACAGACAAGAGACCCAGTACTTC. As protein: CASSPPNRQETQYF.

This clonotype was counted a single time. This sequence joins TRBV9 and TRBJ2-1; D gene ambiguous. Trimming pared 4 bases from V and 0 bases from J, leaving 14 bases between. Per germline, CDR1 SGDLS and CDR2 YYNGEE. This CDR3 is built from 16 residues. This CDR3 is CASSPPPRISYNEQFF. The DNA of the CDR3 is TGTGCCAGCAGCCCTCCCCCGCGGATCTCCTACAATGAGCAGTTCTTC.

This chain joins TRBV3-1 and TRBJ2-5; TRBD1 or TRBD2 may be the D gene (5 bases each). The germline V gene encodes CDR1 LGHDT and CDR2 YNNKEL (reference sequence). This CDR3 comprises 15 residues. V dropped 3 bases and J dropped 1 base, with 12 bases sitting between them. The CDR3, as DNA: TGTGCCAGCAGCCAGAGTCGGGGCGGCCAAGAGACCCAGTACTTC. Residues: CASSQSRGGQETQYF.

This clonotype has at least ten counts. The gene calls are TRBV20-1 and TRBJ2-7; unclear D gene. The CDR3 is 10 residues long. The V gene lost 3 bases and the J gene lost 5 bases, with 5 bases spanning the gap. Germline CDR1 is DFQATT and CDR2 is SNEGSKA (reference sequence). The CDR3 protein is CSASVDEQYF. The CDR3 bases are TGCAGTGCTAGCGTTGACGAGCAGTACTTC.

This clonotype has a count of ten or more. The V and J genes are TRBV19 and TRBJ2-1; TRBD1 agrees at 11 bases. Losses at the gene ends were 4 bases for V and 8 bases for J; bases not matched to a gene: 10. There are 16 residues in the CDR3. From germline, CDR1 is LNHDA and CDR2 SQIVND (reference sequence). The CDR3 protein is CASSRTGDRGSYEQFF. The CDR3 DNA sequence: TGTGCCAGTAGTAGGACGGGGGACAGGGGGTCGTATGAGCAGTTCTTC. The complete variable domain, with remaining parts taken from reference TRBV19 and TRBJ2-1, reads DGGITQSPKYLFRKEGQNVTLSCEQNLNHDAMYWYRQDPGQGLRLIYYSQIVNDFQKGDIAEGYSVSREKKESFPLTVTSAQKNPTAFYLCASSRTGDRGSYEQFFGPGTRLTVL.

The rearrangement uses TRBV6-6 and TRBJ2-3; 8 bases match TRBD2. CDR3 size: 16 residues. CDR1 is MNHNY and CDR2 is SVGAGI in the germline V gene (reference sequence). V lost 0 bases to trimming and J lost 3 bases; unmatched junction nucleotides: 5. The CDR3 nucleotides are TGTGCCAGCAGTTACTCGAAAACTAGCGGAACAGATACGCAGTATTTT. Protein sequence: CASSYSKTSGTDTQYF.

The rearrangement links TRBV6-5 to TRBJ2-7, with D hard to call. The CDR3 consists of 12 residues. Trimming cost V 6 bases and J 0 bases, with 6 bases left between them. Germline CDR1 is MNHEY and CDR2 is SVGAGI. CDR3 sequence reads: CASRGSSYEQYF. The DNA of the CDR3 is TGTGCCAGCAGAGGGTCCTCCTACGAGCAGTACTTC.

This clonotype has at least ten counts. The V gene is TRBV10-3, the J gene TRBJ2-5; D remains unclear. V shed 3 bases and J shed 4 bases, with 12 bases lying between them. The CDR3 covers 14 residues. The V gene's germline CDR1 is ENHRY and CDR2 SYGVKD. This CDR3 reads CAISEGALRETQYF. The CDR3 nucleotides read TGTGCCATCAGTGAAGGAGCTCTCCGAGAGACCCAGTACTTC.

This rearrangement joins TRBV7-6 to TRBJ2-1, with D tentatively TRBD1 (5 bases). Trimming left V 5 bases short and J 2 bases short, with 13 bases between. CDR3 length equals 15 residues. Per germline, CDR1 SGHVS and CDR2 FNYEAQ. CDR3 amino acids: CASSPFADTYNEQFF. Here the CDR3 DNA reads TGTGCCAGCAGCCCTTTCGCGGACACCTACAATGAGCAGTTCTTC.

V gene TRBV28 combines with J gene TRBJ2-2, with D tentatively TRBD2 (5 bases). Trimming shortened V by 7 bases and J by 8 bases, and 8 bases separated the two germline ends. The CDR3 covers 11 residues. Germline V gives CDR1 MDHEN, CDR2 SYDVKM. This CDR3 is CASTKRGELFF. The CDR3 DNA follows: TGTGCCAGCACCAAGCGGGGGGAGCTGTTTTTT.

This clonotype was observed at least ten times. V and J are TRBV27 and TRBJ1-1; 7 bases fit TRBD1. The CDR3 is made up of 15 amino acids. Germline assignment: CDR1 MNHEY and CDR2 SMNVEV (reference sequence). The ends lost 0 bases at V and 9 bases at J; junction bases unmatched: 10. CDR3 sequence (DNA): TGTGCCAGCAGTTTATCGATTTGGGAACAGGGGAAAGCTTTCTTT. The encoded protein is CASSLSIWEQGKAFF.

This clonotype was observed many times. The rearrangement joins TRBV3-1 to TRBJ2-2, with D uncertain. Trimming took 1 base from V and 13 from J, leaving 7 bases between them. This CDR3 comprises 11 residues. Per the germline V gene, CDR1 is LGHDT and CDR2 is YNNKEL (reference sequence). CDR3 bases: TGTGCCAGCAGCCAAGGAACGGGGCTGTTTTTT. Encoded protein: CASSQGTGLFF.

The table lists this clonotype with many counts. The chain combines TRBV12-2 with TRBJ2-1; no DNA check was done on the table's D call, TRBD2. TRBV12-2 is flagged as a pseudogene. CDR3 length equals 18 residues. The CDR3 spells CASRLGLDLAISNNEQFF. The CDR3 DNA follows: TGTGCAAGTCGCTTAGGGTTGGATCTAGCGATCTCTAACAATGAGCAGTTCTTC.

The rearrangement joins TRBV18 to TRBJ2-1; 8 bases agree with TRBD2. The CDR3 consists of 15 residues. J was trimmed by 0 bases and V by 5 bases; bases with no gene match: 3. Germline lookup yields CDR1 KGHSH and CDR2 LQKENI. CDR3 sequence (DNA): TGTGCCAGCTCAACGGGACTAGGCTCCTACAATGAGCAGTTCTTC. It specifies CASSTGLGSYNEQFF.

Only a few counts were recorded for this clonotype. This chain uses TRBV6-1 with TRBJ2-4; 7 nucleotides match TRBD1. Trimming at V came to 4 bases and at J to 10 bases, leaving 19 bases not matched to a gene. The CDR3 spans 17 residues. CDR1 and CDR2 (germline): MNHNS, SASEGT. In DNA, the CDR3 is TGTGCCAGCAGTGGAACAGGGGTCAGGCGTCCGAAAACGATTCAGTACTTC. Translated: CASSGTGVRRPKTIQYF.

This clonotype was counted many times. This chain uses TRBV7-9 with TRBJ2-7, with a possible D match to TRBD1 (6 bases). The CDR3 is 14 amino acids. With 2 bases removed from V and 2 bases from J, the gap between germline ends came to 10 bases. Per the germline V gene, CDR1 is SEHNR and CDR2 is FQNEAQ (reference sequence). Written as DNA, the CDR3 is TGTGCCAGCAGCTTACAGGGGTATCCCTACGAGCAGTACTTC. Translated, it gives CASSLQGYPYEQYF.

This clonotype was detected ten times or more. The chain carries TRBV5-1 and TRBJ2-7; a weak D match, TRBD1 (5 bases). From germline, CDR1 is SGHRS and CDR2 YFSETQ. Trimming pared 7 bases from V and 4 bases from J, leaving 18 bases between. The length of the CDR3 is 14 residues. The CDR3 DNA reads TGCGCCAGCCGAACCCTTGACAGACCATACGAGCAGTACTTC. This gives the protein CASRTLDRPYEQYF.

This clonotype came up many times. This chain connects TRBV28 to TRBJ2-5; 7 bases are a match to TRBD2. Germline CDR1 MDHEN, CDR2 SYDVKM. J gave up 7 bases and V 6 bases, and 14 bases lay outside the gene matches. The CDR3 is 15 amino acids. CDR3 residues: CASSRRSGGAGTQYF. CDR3 in DNA: TGTGCCAGCAGCCGAAGATCGGGGGGAGCAGGGACCCAGTACTTC.

The CDR3 DNA sequence: TGCAGTGCTAGAACCTATGGCTACACCTTC. Translation: CSARTYGYTF. The J gene is TRBJ1-2, the V gene TRBV20-1; D uncertain. Germline V gene lookup returns CDR1 DFQATT and CDR2 SNEGSKA (reference sequence). The CDR3 length is 10 residues. Between the trimmed V and J ends, which lost 2 bases and 4 bases, there was a span of 2 bases.

In its sample, this clonotype was seen a few times. The chain links TRBV7-2 to TRBJ2-2; 9 bases are a match to TRBD1. The trim removed 4 bases at V and 7 bases at J, leaving 1 base unmatched. This CDR3 region has 13 residues. CDR1 and CDR2 from the germline V gene are SGHTA and FQGNSA. CDR3 bases: TGTGCCAGCAGCTCGGACAGGGGCGGGGAGCTGTTTTTT. Its protein product is CASSSDRGGELFF.

This clonotype was counted at least ten times. The CDR3 nucleotides are TGTGCCAGCAGCTTTACCGGGTTGACCCAAGAGACCCAGTACTTC. Translated: CASSFTGLTQETQYF. The genes are TRBV28 and TRBJ2-5; D not resolved. The CDR3 runs 15 residues. Germline assignment: CDR1 MDHEN and CDR2 SYDVKM. Trimming took 6 bases from V and 1 from J, leaving 15 bases between them.

This chain uses TRBV4-1 with TRBJ2-1, with a weak D call TRBD2 (5 bases). Germline assignment: CDR1 MGHRA and CDR2 YSYEKL. V shed 8 bases and J shed 7 bases, with 9 bases lying between them. CDR3 length equals 11 residues. The chain's CDR3 is CASRRGNEQFF. Here the CDR3 DNA reads TGCGCCAGCCGACGGGGAAATGAGCAGTTCTTC.

This clonotype has ten or more counts. The chain is built from TRBV18 and TRBJ2-7; D possibly corresponds to TRBD2 (6 bases). The CDR3 contains 14 residues. Germline values: CDR1 KGHSH, CDR2 LQKENI. The ends were cut back, 6 bases at V and 3 bases at J, with 15 bases in the middle. The CDR3 reads CASSMGGRGYEQYF. In DNA form, the CDR3 reads TGTGCCAGCTCCATGGGGGGAAGGGGCTACGAGCAGTACTTC.

This clonotype was recorded at least ten times. The chain joins TRBV7-2 to TRBJ2-3; D not resolved. The CDR3 is made up of 12 amino acids. Germline V lookup: CDR1 SGHTA, CDR2 FQGNSA. V was pared by 5 bases and J by 6 bases, with 9 bases between. Here the CDR3 reads CASSHPGDTQYF. DNA of the CDR3: TGTGCCAGCAGCCACCCCGGGGATACGCAGTATTTT. Drawing the rest from reference TRBV7-2 and TRBJ2-3, the complete variable domain is GAGVSQSPSNKVTEKGKDVELRCDPISGHTALYWYRQSLGQGLEFLIYFQGNSAPDKSGLPSDRFSAERTGGSVSTLTIQRTQQEDSAVYLCASSHPGDTQYFGPGTRLTVL.

This clonotype appeared many times. V is TRBV12-3 or TRBV12-4 and J is TRBJ2-7; TRBD1 matches at 8 bases. CDR3 size: 15 residues. J gave up 0 bases and V 5 bases, and 6 bases lay outside the gene matches. The CDR3 DNA sequence: TGTGCCAGCAGTAGCGGACAGGGACCCTCCTACGAGCAGTACTTC. As protein: CASSSGQGPSYEQYF.

This clonotype was found a few times. The chain joins TRBV15 to TRBJ2-6; D unresolved. Trimming took off 2 bases at V and 0 bases at J, with 8 bases between the two ends. The CDR3 consists of 16 residues. Germline V gives CDR1 LNHNV, CDR2 YYDKDF (reference sequence). The DNA for the CDR3 is TGTGCCACCAGCAGACCCCCCGTCTCTGGGGCCAACGTCCTGACTTTC. It yields the protein CATSRPPVSGANVLTF.

This sequence joins TRBV6-5 and TRBJ2-6; D unresolved. The CDR3 consists of 12 residues. Germline V gene data show CDR1 as MNHEY and CDR2 as SVGAGI. Trimming took off 8 bases at V and 1 base at J, with 3 bases between the two ends. The CDR3 reads CASGSGANVLTF. Written as DNA, the CDR3 is TGTGCCAGCGGATCTGGGGCCAACGTCCTGACTTTC.

The chain recombines TRBV10-3 with TRBJ2-7; perhaps TRBD1 as D (6 bases). The CDR3 sequence is 13 residues long. The V gene lost 4 bases and the J gene lost 1 base, with 8 bases spanning the gap. The V gene's germline CDR1 is ENHRY and CDR2 SYGVKD. CDR3 sequence reads: CAISGGGSYEQYF. Written as DNA, the CDR3 is TGTGCCATCAGTGGAGGGGGTTCCTACGAGCAGTACTTC.

This clonotype was counted ten times or more. V and J are TRBV7-2 and TRBJ1-5; D ambiguous. In germline, CDR1 is SGHTA, CDR2 FQGNSA. Deletions cut 1 base from V and 4 bases from J, with 5 bases between. The CDR3 totals 13 residues. As DNA, the CDR3 is TGTGCCAGCAGCTTAGAAGAGAATCAGCCCCAGCATTTT. Amino acid sequence: CASSLEENQPQHF.